Detailed here is one T cell receptor (beta chain). The antigen is not known. The data belong to a study of long-term antiretroviral therapy in people with HIV. Findings and limits, study-wide: Viral resistance, ART adherence and therapy changes all lacked available data. Clones that had undergone expansion before ART dominated the repertoire at all time points. The data indicate that diversity increased after ART but remained below transplant donor controls.

The assay, immunoSEQ v3.0, was run at survey level. The study targeted 40,000-50,000 T-cell genomes per sample in sequencing. Using immunoSEQ multiplex PCR, the repertoire was profiled, and TCRdb retains in-frame clones only, with some absent. Of tens of thousands of clones in the sample, 70% to 90% were seen once. The trim removed 2 bases at V and 5 bases at J, leaving 7 bases unmatched. Germline lookup yields CDR1 SGHNT and CDR2 YYREEE (reference sequence). This CDR3 spans 15 amino acids. The origin of this receptor is a man aged 60 to 69 with HIV. Here the sequenced sample was unsorted PBMCs, taken 0.6 years after starting antiretroviral therapy. The chain joins TRBV5-4 to TRBJ2-7, with 10 positions matching TRBD1. In DNA, the CDR3 is TGTGCCAGCAGCTTAAAAACCGGGACAGGGGACGAGCAGTACTTC. Residues: CASSLKTGTGDEQYF.